These T cell receptor beta chains were read from a single sample in a study of T cells expressing NK-cell markers. TCRdb re-called the 5' RACE reads, yielding one record per CDR3 amino acid sequence without DNA. This sample's clone table lists 400,000 to 500,000 distinct CDR3 sequences. Sequenced sample: blood T cells: a sorted CD56 or NKG2C T cell subset, CD4+ or CD8+ T cells, or bulk PBMC T cells (not recorded which). The receptors here all came from a woman between 18 and 70 years old in good health. Each CDR3 is given with its conserved first and last residue.

v_call	j_call	cdr3_aa
TRBV27	TRBJ2-5	CASSLSGDETQYF
TRBV7-2	TRBJ2-5	CASRWEGETQYF
TRBV7-9	TRBJ1-2	CASSLSAELGYGYTF
TRBV3-1	TRBJ1-1	CASSQTLSTVTEAFF
TRBV29-1	TRBJ2-1	CSVSGRGNEQFF
TRBV5-1	TRBJ1-1	CASSFWGESTEAFF
TRBV30	TRBJ1-4	CACSPTLRGEKLFF
TRBV19	TRBJ1-4	CASSLEGARQEKLFF
TRBV20-1	TRBJ2-3	CSASFWREGLTDTQYF
TRBV4-3	TRBJ2-1	CASSHLNYNEQFF
TRBV4-3	TRBJ2-1	CASSQEQPNEQFF
TRBV28	TRBJ2-3	CASSRGGEADTQYF
TRBV5-6	TRBJ2-5	CASSLTTSRKETQYF
TRBV3-1	TRBJ2-7	CASSQIQGAHEQYF
TRBV11-2	TRBJ1-2	CASSPLTGIDSGYTF
TRBV6-5	TRBJ2-1	CASSYSASGTNEQFF
TRBV7-2	TRBJ1-1	CASSPAWNTEAFF
TRBV21-1	TRBJ2-6	CASSKGHSGANVLTF
TRBV20-1	TRBJ1-3	CSASGALLGNTIYF
TRBV18	TRBJ1-1	CASSSGLGRNTEAFF
TRBV4-2	TRBJ1-2	CASSQGYSGRRDGYTF
TRBV10-3	TRBJ2-2	CATDKAGGHGGELFF
TRBV12-3/TRBV12-4	TRBJ2-3	CASCPGGIPGLGDTQYF
TRBV11-2	TRBJ2-3	CASSLGPRGLLRINTQYF
TRBV5-1	TRBJ2-3	CASSPWTEGNTQYF
TRBV24-1	TRBJ2-1	CATSDASGQAYNEQFF
TRBV3-1	TRBJ2-2	CASSPAGTTNTGELFF
TRBV11-2	TRBJ2-7	CASSWGGADSEQYF
TRBV12-3/TRBV12-4	TRBJ2-1	CATKKAPSGRAFNEQFF
TRBV7-9	TRBJ1-1	CASSLTHGEGSTEAFF
TRBV24-1	TRBJ2-1	CATSLRNEQFF
TRBV20-1	TRBJ2-6	CSARAPPGANVLTF
TRBV25-1	TRBJ2-1	CASSDNRGRYNEQFF
TRBV6-2/TRBV6-3	TRBJ2-3	CASRTVEWRRDTQYF
TRBV20-1	TRBJ2-2	CSAATRQGYYGELFF
TRBV7-9	TRBJ2-7	CASSRASQYEQYF
TRBV4-2	TRBJ2-7	CASSQGGSLSYEQYF
TRBV15	TRBJ2-1	CATSRPDSYNEQFF
TRBV25-1	TRBJ2-2	CASSDRSTGTNTGELFF
TRBV4-3	TRBJ1-1	CASSQERQLNTEAFF
TRBV12-3/TRBV12-4	TRBJ1-2	CASSRSGTGGNYGYTF
TRBV20-1	TRBJ2-2	CSITHDFGGELFF
TRBV18	TRBJ2-7	CASSPAYSTGEEQYF
TRBV18	TRBJ2-6	CASLLTHNSGANVLTF
TRBV29-1	TRBJ1-1	CSVESAGMMNTEAFF